Each of the 8 T cell receptor beta chains below was sequenced from the same sample in a study of CD8+CD57+ T cells in acquired aplastic anemia. Sequencing was done on patients that had shown CD8+CD57+ cell expansion by flow cytometry. Genomic DNA served as template for TCR beta VDJ and CDR3 profiling. TCRdb reprocessed the reads with MiXCR, giving one entry per CDR3 protein. The data contain around 200,000 distinct CDR3 sequences, around 48% of them singletons. Sequencing input: sorted CD4+, CD8+, or CD8+CD57+ T cells (not recorded which) from PBMCs. The receptors were sampled from a human donor with aplastic anemia.

This clonotype was counted at least ten times. The chain carries TRBV5-8 and TRBJ1-1, with D uncertain. V lost 3 bases and J 1 base, leaving 7 bases between the germline ends. The CDR3 extends over 13 amino acids. Germline V gene lookup returns CDR1 SGHTS and CDR2 YDEGEE. CDR3 sequence: CASSYAENTEAFF. The DNA for the CDR3 is TGTGCCAGCAGCTACGCAGAGAACACTGAAGCTTTCTTT. The variable domain in full, with the rest retrieved from reference TRBV5-8 and TRBJ1-1, is EAGVTQSPTHLIKTRGQQATLRCSPISGHTSVYWYQQALGLGLQFLLWYDEGEERNRGNFPPRFSGRQFPNYSSELNVNALELEDSALYLCASSYAENTEAFFGQGTRLTVV.

This chain joins TRBV15 and TRBJ2-7, with 8 positions matching TRBD1. The CDR3 loop spans 16 amino acids. Germline lookup yields CDR1 LNHNV and CDR2 YYDKDF (reference sequence). The V gene end was trimmed by 2 bases and the J gene end by 2 bases; junction bases not matched to a gene: 8. The CDR3 sequence is CATSRSRDRHPYEQYF. CDR3 nucleotide sequence: TGTGCCACCAGCAGATCCAGGGACAGGCACCCCTACGAGCAGTACTTC.

The V gene is TRBV20-1, the J gene TRBJ1-5; D is possibly TRBD1 (5 bases). This CDR3 comprises 14 residues. The V end lost 1 base, the J end lost 5 bases, and 12 bases lay between the germline ends. Germline V gene data show CDR1 as DFQATT and CDR2 as SNEGSKA (reference sequence). This CDR3 reads CSARAAEGDQPQHF. CDR3 nucleotide sequence: TGCAGTGCTAGAGCGGCTGAAGGGGATCAGCCCCAGCATTTT.

V gene TRBV10-1 combines with J gene TRBJ2-7; 8 bases agree with TRBD1. CDR3 length: 15 amino acids. V was clipped by 4 bases and J by 2 bases; unmatched bases: 7. Per germline, CDR1 WNHNN and CDR2 SYGVQD (reference sequence). The chain's CDR3 is CASSGGQGPTYEQYF. The CDR3 DNA reads as TGCGCCAGCAGTGGAGGACAGGGCCCTACCTACGAGCAGTACTTC.

This clonotype is a singleton in its sample. The V gene is TRBV15, the J gene TRBJ2-1; 7 positions match TRBD1. In germline, CDR1 is LNHNV, CDR2 YYDKDF (reference sequence). The CDR3 is made up of 16 amino acids. V trimming: 0 bases; J trimming: 5 bases; junction bases outside the gene matches: 7. In nucleotides, the CDR3 is TGTGCCACCAGCAGAGATCTCGAGGGGGCGGACAATGAGCAGTTCTTC. Residues: CATSRDLEGADNEQFF.

The table lists this clonotype with many counts. Germline and junction disagree at one end, which may indicate a read error. The chain couples TRBV20-1 to TRBJ2-7, with D maybe TRBD2 (6 bases). Per the germline V gene, CDR1 is DFQATT and CDR2 is SNEGSKA (reference sequence). This CDR3 region has 11 residues. The CDR3 DNA sequence: TGCAGTGCTAGAGATCAGGGTTTAGCGGTCTTC. Its translation: CSARDQGLAVF.

Ten or more counts support this clonotype. The chain carries TRBV7-3 and TRBJ2-5, with D maybe TRBD2 (6 bases). This CDR3 comprises 14 residues. Germline V CDR1 and CDR2: SGHTA, FQGTGA. The V end lost 5 bases, the J end lost 3 bases, and 13 bases lay between the germline ends. CDR3 nucleotides: TGTGCCAGCAGCCCGGGGGAAGCGGAAGAGACCCAGTACTTC. The encoded protein is CASSPGEAEETQYF.

This clonotype has a count of ten or more. A much larger clone sits a single nucleotide away, making a read error possible. The gene calls are TRBV2 and TRBJ2-7, with a possible D match to TRBD2 (6 bases). This CDR3 contains 11 residues. CDR1 and CDR2 (germline): SNHLY, FYNNEI. The V end lost 11 bases, the J end lost 2 bases, and 10 bases lay between the germline ends. CDR3 region: CAASGAYEQYF. CDR3 nucleotide sequence: TGTGCCGCCTCGGGGGCCTACGAGCAGTACTTC.